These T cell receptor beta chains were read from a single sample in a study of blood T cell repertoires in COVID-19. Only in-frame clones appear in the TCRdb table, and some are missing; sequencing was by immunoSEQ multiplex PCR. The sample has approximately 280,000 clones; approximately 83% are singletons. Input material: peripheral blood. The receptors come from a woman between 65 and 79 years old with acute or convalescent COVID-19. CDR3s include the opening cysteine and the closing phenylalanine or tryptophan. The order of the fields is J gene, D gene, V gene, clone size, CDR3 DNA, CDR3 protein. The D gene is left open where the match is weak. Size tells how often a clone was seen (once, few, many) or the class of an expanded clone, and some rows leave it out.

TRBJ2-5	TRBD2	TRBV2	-	TGTGCCAGCAGTGAATGGGGGGGAGAGACCCAGTACTTC	CASSEWGGETQYF
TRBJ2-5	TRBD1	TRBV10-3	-	TGTGCCATCAGTGAGGGGGGACAGGGATTCCAAGAGACCCAGTACTTC	CAISEGGQGFQETQYF
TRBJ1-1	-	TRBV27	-	TGTGCCAGCAGTTTATCCATGAACACTGAAGCTTTCTTT	CASSLSMNTEAFF
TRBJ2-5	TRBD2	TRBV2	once	TGTGCCAGCACAGACGGGGGGAATCAAGAGACCCAGTACTTC	CASTDGGNQETQYF
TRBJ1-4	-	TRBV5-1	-	TGCGCCAGCAGCTTGGGATTACCCAGAGGTGAAAAACTGTTTTTT	CASSLGLPRGEKLFF
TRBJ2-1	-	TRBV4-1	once	TGCGCCAGCAGCCAAGTAGCGGTCTCCTACAATGAGCAGTTCTTC	CASSQVAVSYNEQFF
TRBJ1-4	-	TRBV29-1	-	TGCAGCGTTGAAGCGGTTGAAAAACTGTTTTTT	CSVEAVEKLFF
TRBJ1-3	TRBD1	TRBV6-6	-	TGTGCCAGCAGTTCCCCGACAGGGGGGGCGGATTTT	CASSSPTGGADF
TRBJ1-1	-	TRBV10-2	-	TGCGCCAGCAGTGACTGGGGGAGGGACACTGAAGCTTTCTTT	CASSDWGRDTEAFF
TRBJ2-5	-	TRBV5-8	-	TGTGCCAGCAGCTCCGGGACTCCTGTGAGGGAGACCCAGTACTTC	CASSSGTPVRETQYF
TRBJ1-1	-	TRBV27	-	TGTGCCAGCAGTTTTGTCATGAACACTGAAGCTTTCTTT	CASSFVMNTEAFF
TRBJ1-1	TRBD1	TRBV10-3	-	TGTGCCAGCGGACAGGGGGCTTTGAGAACTGAAGCTTTCTTT	CASGQGALRTEAFF